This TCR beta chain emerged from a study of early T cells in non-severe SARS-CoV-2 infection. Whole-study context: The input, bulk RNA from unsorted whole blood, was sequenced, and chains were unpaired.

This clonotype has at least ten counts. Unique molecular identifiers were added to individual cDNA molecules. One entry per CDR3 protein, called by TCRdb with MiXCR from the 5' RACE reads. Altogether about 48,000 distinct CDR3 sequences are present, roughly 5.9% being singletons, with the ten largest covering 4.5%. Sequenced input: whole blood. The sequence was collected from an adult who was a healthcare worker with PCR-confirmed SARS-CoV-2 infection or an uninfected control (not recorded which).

The CDR3 protein is CASSAPDRGADTQYF. DNA of the CDR3: TGCGCCAGCAGTGCGCCGGACAGGGGGGCAGATACGCAGTATTTT. The chain employs TRBV10-2 and TRBJ2-3, with TRBD1 matching over 10 bases. J lost 4 bases, V lost 4 bases, and 5 bases had no gene match. The V gene's germline CDR1 is WSHSY and CDR2 SAAADI. CDR3 size: 15 residues.